Here is one T cell receptor beta chain with its context. The germline gives CDR1 SGDLS, CDR2 YYNGEE. V lost 4 bases and J lost 4; bases outside the gene matches: 10. The CDR3 loop spans 15 amino acids. This sample is part of a study of blood T cell repertoires in COVID-19. Study in general: The United States, Italy and Spain supplied acute and convalescent COVID-19 samples. Sample material is recorded as cDNA or gDNA derived from T cells, B-cell-depleted T cells, or PBMCs.

Authors' methods: Scientists estimated how many nucleated cells there were by amplifying reference gene primers. Method: immunoSEQ multiplex PCR; TCRdb's copy keeps in-frame clones and lacks some. From that table come the V and J calls and clone size; the DNA was used to work out D and trimming. The sample holds tens of thousands of clones, 80% to 90% seen once. The rearrangement uses TRBV9 and TRBJ1-2, with 7 bases matching TRBD1. This receptor was taken from a man in his sixties or seventies with acute or convalescent COVID-19. Sample: peripheral blood. The CDR3 spells CASSPQTGLSYGYTF. The CDR3 coding sequence is TGTGCCAGCAGCCCCCAGACAGGGTTGAGCTATGGCTACACCTTC.